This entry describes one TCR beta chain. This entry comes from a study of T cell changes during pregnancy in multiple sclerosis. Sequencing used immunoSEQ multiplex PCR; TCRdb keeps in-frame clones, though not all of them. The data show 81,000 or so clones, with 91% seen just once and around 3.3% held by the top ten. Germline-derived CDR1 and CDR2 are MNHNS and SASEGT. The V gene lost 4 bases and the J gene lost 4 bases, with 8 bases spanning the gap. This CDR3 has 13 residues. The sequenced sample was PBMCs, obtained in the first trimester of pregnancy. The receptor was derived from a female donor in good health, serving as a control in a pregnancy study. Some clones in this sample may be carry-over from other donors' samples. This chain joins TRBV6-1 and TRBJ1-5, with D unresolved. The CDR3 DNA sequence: TGTGCCAGCAGTGCACAGCAAAATCAGCCCCAGCATTTT. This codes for CASSAQQNQPQHF.